The rows below give T cell receptor beta chains drawn from one sample of a study of tissue T cells after allogeneic stem cell transplantation. The assay was immunoSEQ multiplex PCR, and TCRdb's table has in-frame clones only and misses some. The sample yields roughly 8,900 clones, roughly 64% seen once. Sequencing used tissue from the ileum, obtained at autopsy. The receptors shown here come from a woman aged 18-55 years with breast cancer. Each CDR3 is given with its conserved first and last residue. D genes are given only for firm matches. Not all rows give a size; the values are once, few, many and, for expanded clones, a class.

CDR3 protein | CDR3 DNA | J gene | CDR3 length | V gene | D gene | clone size
CASSSPTTGELFF | TGTGCCAGCAGCTCTCCCACGACCGGGGAGCTGTTTTTT | TRBJ2-2 | 13 | TRBV11-2 | . | .
CASSPGGSGNTIYF | TGTGCCAGCTCACCAGGGGGCTCTGGAAACACCATATATTTT | TRBJ1-3 | 14 | TRBV18 | . | .
CASSTPGGIYEQYF | TGTGCCAGTAGTACCCCCGGGGGAATTTACGAGCAGTACTTC | TRBJ2-7 | 14 | TRBV19 | . | .
CASSQGISGNSYEQYF | TGCGCCAGCAGCCAAGGCATTAGCGGGAACTCCTACGAGCAGTACTTC | TRBJ2-7 | 16 | TRBV4-3 | TRBD2 | .
CASSFLGGPAGEQFF | TGTGCCAGCAGCTTCCTCGGGGGTCCCGCCGGGGAGCAGTTCTTC | TRBJ2-1 | 15 | TRBV11-1 | . | .
CASSLLFRGSSYEQYF | TGTGCCAGCAGTTTACTTTTTCGCGGGAGTTCCTACGAGCAGTACTTC | TRBJ2-7 | 16 | TRBV27 | TRBD2 | .
CASSPAIAGLGEQYF | TGTGCCAGCAGTCCGGCGATAGCGGGATTAGGCGAGCAGTACTTC | TRBJ2-7 | 15 | TRBV27 | TRBD2 | .
CASSPDPTKSGTDTQYF | TGCGCCAGCAGCCCTGATCCAACTAAGTCGGGCACAGATACGCAGTATTTT | TRBJ2-3 | 17 | TRBV4-3 | . | .
CASSLLGGLEQYF | TGTGCCAGCAGTTTGCTAGGAGGTCTTGAGCAGTACTTC | TRBJ2-7 | 13 | TRBV28 | . | .
CASSAHAEDEKLFF | TGTGCCAGCAGCGCTCACGCGGAGGATGAAAAACTGTTTTTT | TRBJ1-4 | 14 | TRBV9 | . | medium-sized
CASSQDWPGEAETQYF | TGCGCCAGCAGCCAAGATTGGCCAGGGGAGGCAGAGACCCAGTACTTC | TRBJ2-5 | 16 | TRBV4-3 | . | .
CASSADREGETQYF | TGTGCCAGCAGCGCCGACAGGGAAGGGGAGACCCAGTACTTC | TRBJ2-5 | 14 | TRBV6-5 | TRBD1 | .
CASSSVAGQETQYF | TGCGCCAGCAGCTCCGTAGCGGGGCAAGAGACCCAGTACTTC | TRBJ2-5 | 14 | TRBV5-1 | TRBD2 | .
CASRIGAGDTGELFF | TGTGCCAGTAGGATAGGGGCAGGGGACACCGGGGAGCTGTTTTTT | TRBJ2-2 | 15 | TRBV19 | . | .
CASSVAQGVTDTQYF | TGTGCCAGCAGCGTAGCACAGGGGGTCACAGATACGCAGTATTTT | TRBJ2-3 | 15 | TRBV9 | TRBD1 | .
CASSQDPRGTEAFF | TGCGCCAGCAGCCAGGACCCCCGAGGGACTGAAGCTTTCTTT | TRBJ1-1 | 14 | TRBV5-1 | . | .
CASSLSQGRTEAFF | TGTGCCAGCAGTTTATCTCAGGGTAGAACTGAAGCTTTCTTT | TRBJ1-1 | 14 | TRBV27 | . | .
CASSQGASNQPQHF | TGTGCCAGCTCACAGGGGGCAAGCAATCAGCCCCAGCATTTT | TRBJ1-5 | 14 | TRBV18 | TRBD1 | .
CSVEDRVNEQYF | TGCAGCGTTGAAGACAGGGTCAACGAGCAGTACTTC | TRBJ2-7 | 12 | TRBV29-1 | . | .
CASSLEERRTLSTDTQYF | TGTGCCAGCAGCTTAGAAGAGCGTCGAACACTAAGCACAGATACGCAGTATTTT | TRBJ2-3 | 18 | TRBV7-9 | . | .
CSAGTSGQETQYF | TGCAGCGCCGGGACTAGCGGGCAAGAGACCCAGTACTTC | TRBJ2-5 | 13 | TRBV29-1 | TRBD2 | .
CASSRGVGYGYTF | TGTGCCAGCAGTCGGGGTGTAGGCTATGGCTACACCTTC | TRBJ1-2 | 13 | TRBV28 | . | .
CASSSPGGSGRQSRANEQFF | TGTGCCAGCAGTAGCCCCGGGGGTAGCGGGAGACAAAGTCGGGCCAATGAGCAGTTCTTC | TRBJ2-1 | 20 | TRBV28 | TRBD2 | .
CSAPAIAGYTF | TGCAGTGCACCCGCCATTGCCGGCTACACCTTC | TRBJ1-2 | 11 | TRBV20-1 | . | .
CASSPTGTRAETQYF | TGTGCCAGCTCACCTACCGGGACTAGGGCAGAGACCCAGTACTTC | TRBJ2-5 | 15 | TRBV18 | TRBD2 | .
CSVERGITEQFF | TGCAGCGTTGAACGGGGGATCACTGAGCAGTTCTTC | TRBJ2-1 | 12 | TRBV29-1 | . | .
CASSSYNTEAFF | TGTGCCAGCAGCTCGTACAACACTGAAGCTTTCTTT | TRBJ1-1 | 12 | TRBV7-2 | . | few
CASSQAGLSDQSAEAFF | TGTGCCAGCAGCCAAGCGGGACTCTCCGACCAGAGTGCTGAAGCTTTCTTT | TRBJ1-1 | 17 | TRBV3-1/TRBV3-2 | . | .
CASSLGYQGLPEGKGGYTF | TGCGCCAGCAGCTTGGGATATCAGGGTCTCCCTGAGGGCAAAGGGGGCTACACCTTC | TRBJ1-2 | 19 | TRBV5-1 | . | .
CASSPSGGSETQYF | TGTGCCAGCAGCCCTTCCGGCGGGAGCGAGACCCAGTACTTC | TRBJ2-5 | 14 | TRBV7-9 | TRBD2 | .
CAISESRAVTYEQYF | TGTGCCATCAGTGAGTCGCGGGCAGTAACCTACGAGCAGTACTTC | TRBJ2-7 | 15 | TRBV10-3 | . | .
CASSRGTSSQLETQYF | TGTGCCAGCAGCAGAGGGACTAGCAGTCAGCTAGAGACCCAGTACTTC | TRBJ2-5 | 16 | TRBV5-4 | TRBD2 | .
CATSEPGANVLTF | TGTGCCACCAGTGAGCCAGGGGCCAACGTCCTGACTTTC | TRBJ2-6 | 13 | TRBV24-1 | . | .
CASSLGEGLGEQYF | TGTGCCAGCAGCTTGGGCGAGGGCCTGGGCGAGCAGTACTTC | TRBJ2-7 | 14 | TRBV5-4 | . | .
CASSRGLNQPQHF | TGTGCCAGCAGCCGTGGACTCAATCAGCCCCAGCATTTT | TRBJ1-5 | 13 | TRBV5-8 | . | .
CASRGDRALGKLFF | TGTGCCAGCAGGGGGGACAGGGCCCTTGGAAAACTGTTTTTT | TRBJ1-4 | 14 | TRBV7-9 | TRBD1 | once
CASTPQGGKNIQYF | TGTGCCAGCACCCCCCAGGGGGGCAAAAACATTCAGTACTTC | TRBJ2-4 | 14 | TRBV11-2 | . | few
CASSFRAGSYNSPLHF | TGTGCCAGCAGCTTCAGGGCAGGCTCCTATAATTCACCCCTCCACTTT | TRBJ1-6 | 16 | TRBV5-6 | . | .
CASSLRQGVVDEQFF | TGTGCCAGCAGCTTAAGACAGGGTGTTGTCGATGAGCAGTTCTTC | TRBJ2-1 | 15 | TRBV7-3 | TRBD1 | once
CASQQPGQGHNEQFF | TGTGCCAGCCAACAACCGGGACAGGGACACAATGAGCAGTTCTTC | TRBJ2-1 | 15 | TRBV18 | TRBD1 | .
CASSFGTGELHQPQHF | TGTGCCAGCAGTTTTGGAACAGGGGAATTACATCAGCCCCAGCATTTT | TRBJ1-5 | 16 | TRBV28 | TRBD1 | .
CASSSQGGGELFF | TGCGCCAGCAGCTCTCAGGGAGGCGGGGAGCTGTTTTTT | TRBJ2-2 | 13 | TRBV5-1 | . | .
CASSPPDRPTHTQYF | TGTGCCAGCTCACCACCGGACAGACCCACCCATACGCAGTATTTT | TRBJ2-3 | 15 | TRBV18 | . | once
CASSPGQVNSPLHF | TGTGCCAGCAGCCCGGGACAGGTTAATTCACCCCTCCACTTT | TRBJ1-6 | 14 | TRBV5-8 | TRBD1 | .
CASSQEARGSLLNTIYF | TGCGCCAGCAGCCAAGAGGCCCGCGGCTCCCTACTGAACACCATATATTTT | TRBJ1-3 | 17 | TRBV4-1 | . | medium-sized
CASSPEGRGWANYGYTF | TGTGCCAGCAGCCCCGAGGGGAGAGGATGGGCTAACTATGGCTACACCTTC | TRBJ1-2 | 17 | TRBV3-1/TRBV3-2 | . | few
CSVGDAGLGGNYEQYF | TGCAGCGTTGGAGATGCGGGACTAGGAGGGAACTACGAGCAGTACTTC | TRBJ2-7 | 16 | TRBV29-1 | TRBD2 | .
CASSPRTGLARYNEQFF | TGTGCCAGCAGCCCAAGGACAGGCCTTGCTCGGTACAATGAGCAGTTCTTC | TRBJ2-1 | 17 | TRBV7-2 | TRBD1 | medium-sized
CASSRDAGLYEQYF | TGTGCCAGCAGCCGGGACGCAGGACTCTACGAGCAGTACTTC | TRBJ2-7 | 14 | TRBV2 | . | .
CASSGQRAGETQYF | TGTGCCAGCAGCGGCCAGCGGGCGGGGGAGACCCAGTACTTC | TRBJ2-5 | 14 | TRBV11-2 | . | few
CASSTVRGAQYF | TGTGCCAGTAGTACCGTCCGAGGGGCGCAGTATTTT | TRBJ2-3 | 12 | TRBV19 | . | .
CASSQSTSDEQYF | TGTGCCAGCAGCCAGTCGACTTCTGACGAGCAGTACTTC | TRBJ2-7 | 13 | TRBV3-1/TRBV3-2 | . | .
CASSLNIGEQFF | TGTGCCAGCAGCTTAAATATCGGTGAGCAGTTCTTC | TRBJ2-1 | 12 | TRBV7-3 | . | .
CASSLDRVSYNEQFF | TGTGCCAGCAGCTTAGACCGGGTCTCCTACAATGAGCAGTTCTTC | TRBJ2-1 | 15 | TRBV11-3 | . | .
CASSTSGRETQYF | TGTGCCAGTAGTACCAGCGGCAGAGAGACCCAGTACTTC | TRBJ2-5 | 13 | TRBV19 | . | .
CAWEIRGDTIYF | TGTGCCTGGGAGATTAGGGGGGACACCATATATTTT | TRBJ1-3 | 12 | TRBV30 | . | .
CACGRGSSYNSPLHF | TGTGCCTGCGGACGGGGAAGCTCCTATAATTCACCCCTCCACTTT | TRBJ1-6 | 15 | TRBV30 | . | large
CASSLRQGAASMNTEAFF | TGTGCCAGCAGCTTGAGACAGGGGGCGGCCAGCATGAACACTGAAGCTTTCTTT | TRBJ1-1 | 18 | TRBV5-5 | TRBD1 | medium-sized